The clone carrying this TCR beta chain has ten or more counts. What it binds is not known. This CDR3 has 16 residues. V dropped 7 bases and J dropped 7 bases, with 23 bases sitting between them. Germline V gives CDR1 SGHRS, CDR2 YFSETQ. The TCR beta libraries were generated through quantitative 5'-RACE incorporating molecular barcodes. Using its own MiXCR run on the 5' RACE reads, TCRdb lists one record per CDR3 protein. The data hold about 540,000 distinct CDR3 sequences, with approximately 12% observed a single time. This specimen belongs to a study of CD8 T cells in ankylosing spondylitis. Study-wide results and caveats: Clones that were linked to disease were CD8+ and were relatively rare in peripheral blood. Some of these motif variants have turned up before, in reports on reactive arthritis synovial fluid and blood. Seemingly characteristic of ankylosing spondylitis blood was a TCR beta motif consisting of about 8 highly homologous variants.

The sample comprised blood, either unsorted or a sorted T cell fraction (not recorded which). V and J are TRBV5-1 and TRBJ2-2; D call uncertain. The TCR was taken from a male donor with ankylosing spondylitis. The DNA of the CDR3 is TGCGCCAGCGGCCCGACCGCAAGCGCCGGTGGCGGGGAGCTGTTTTTT. This sequence encodes CASGPTASAGGGELFF.